This TCR beta chain was sequenced in a study of T-cell reconstitution after alpha-beta-depleted transplantation in children. Study outcomes and limitations: From surviving recipient T cells and thymic progenitors came the high day-60 TCRbeta diversity observed in some patients. Alpha-beta T cells about two months after transplant reportedly derived from several hundred expanded graft clones. Once a year had passed after transplant, T-cell counts and diversity came mostly from newly produced T cells.

The J segment lost 7 bases and the V segment lost 4 bases, leaving 6 bases of the junction unmatched. CDR3 length: 14 residues. Germline V gene data show CDR1 as LGHDT and CDR2 as YNNKEL (reference sequence). Unique molecular identifiers were used to barcode this TCRbeta library. TCRdb redid the calling of the PCR reads with MiXCR, one entry per CDR3 protein. This sample has 200,000 to 250,000 distinct CDR3 sequences, with around 8.4% found just once. Ten or more counts support this clonotype. Its antigen remains unknown. The receptor's source is a male patient aged 2-15 years who had a stem cell transplant for acute myeloid leukemia, so the T cells may come from the graft donor. V usage is TRBV3-1 and J usage is TRBJ1-2, with TRBD1 matching over 10 bases. The specimen was PBMCs, mostly from graft donor cells, collected 360 days after TCRalphabeta/CD19-depleted stem cell transplant. DNA of the CDR3: TGTGCCAGCAGCCGGAGACAGGGGGCCGCTGGCTACACCTTC. This encodes CASSRRQGAAGYTF.